This T cell receptor beta chain was found in a study of T cells after yellow fever vaccination. TCRdb re-derived calls from the 5' RACE reads in MiXCR, one entry per CDR3 protein. The sample has around 300,000 distinct CDR3 sequences; roughly 4.3% are singletons. The CDR3 covers 11 residues. The J segment lost 13 bases and the V segment lost 0 bases, leaving 3 bases of the junction unmatched. CDR1 SGHRS and CDR2 YFSETQ come from the germline V gene. The sequenced sample was PBMCs, obtained 15 days after the yellow fever booster vaccination. The TCR was taken from a man aged 18-30 years who received the YFV17D yellow fever vaccine. This rearrangement joins TRBV5-1 to TRBJ1-2; 7 nucleotides align to TRBD1. DNA of the CDR3: TGCGCCAGCAGCTTGGCGGGACAGCGCACCTTC. Amino acids: CASSLAGQRTF. The full variable domain, rest sourced from reference TRBV5-1 and TRBJ1-2, is KAGVTQTPRYLIKTRGQQVTLSCSPISGHRSVSWYQQTPGQGLQFLFEYFSETQRNKGNFPGRFSGRQFSNSRSEMNVSTLELGDSALYLCASSLAGQRTFGSGTRLTVV.